This is a list of T cell receptor beta chains from one sample in a study of blood T cell repertoires in COVID-19. TCRdb's table, derived via immunoSEQ multiplex PCR, lists solely in-frame clones and lacks some. The table lists 150,000 to 200,000 clones, around 82% of them singletons. The sample consisted of peripheral blood. These TCRs come from a woman of 80 years or more with acute or convalescent COVID-19. Both conserved end residues are trimmed from each CDR3.

j_call,v_call,cdr3_aa
TRBJ2-1,TRBV27,ASSSGTYNEQF
TRBJ1-6,TRBV5-4,ASSLDRIDSPLH
TRBJ2-7,TRBV4-3,ASSQDSGQGYEQY
TRBJ2-2,TRBV6-5,ASTGLTTNTGELF
TRBJ2-3,TRBV28,ASSFRDTQY
TRBJ1-1,TRBV7-9,ASSLAPGEAF
TRBJ1-3,TRBV21-1,ASSRDRDSHISGNTIY
TRBJ2-7,TRBV7-9,ASSNSGSSYEQY
TRBJ1-2,TRBV28,ASSFPGDNYGYT
TRBJ1-1,TRBV7-9,ASSSPSGGGYTEAF
TRBJ1-3,TRBV7-9,ASSFYPMSLAGNTIY
TRBJ1-1,TRBV20-1,RPSSGTEAF
TRBJ1-1,TRBV28,ASNQDRGSEAF
TRBJ2-5,TRBV12-1,ASSPRLLAGGAQETQY
TRBJ2-1,TRBV18,ASARDRGDNEQF
TRBJ2-2,TRBV4-3,ASSPGLLAGELF
TRBJ1-4,TRBV4-3,ASSRDRAKEKLF
TRBJ1-2,TRBV3-1/TRBV3-2,ASSSSSLTGRNGYT
TRBJ1-2,TRBV15,ATLSGTDIYGYT
TRBJ1-1,TRBV5-1,ASSLETRNTEAF
TRBJ2-7,TRBV9,ASSVPGGRNYEQY
TRBJ2-2,TRBV5-1,ASSVSVTGELF
TRBJ2-3,TRBV5-4,ASSLGRGRSTDTQY
TRBJ2-2,TRBV19,ASSILAGGLGTGELF
TRBJ2-7,TRBV30,AFSPGTGGEQY
TRBJ2-7,TRBV6-1,ASSDQGQVKKY
TRBJ2-2,TRBV24-1,ATSEQGRSGELF
TRBJ2-1,TRBV5-6,ASSGSGTQYNEQF
TRBJ1-4,TRBV7-9,ASSLVQGNEKLF
TRBJ2-2,TRBV10-3,AIRKLAELGELF